Presented here are 32 T cell receptor beta chains from one specimen sequenced in a study of shared clonotypes between healthy human individuals. The data were produced by immunoSEQ multiplex PCR, yet TCRdb's version contains in-frame clones alone and is incomplete. Of fewer than 600,000 clones listed, 60% to 85% are singletons. Sequencing was done on a sample of PBMCs. Every receptor here comes from a woman aged 40 to 55 in good health. Some clones in this sample may be carry-over from other donors' samples.

This sequence joins TRBV7-6 and TRBJ2-1, with D perhaps TRBD2 (6 bases). The germline CDR1 and CDR2 sequences are SGHVS and FNYEAQ. V lost 5 bases to trimming and J lost 4 bases, with 9 bases between them. The CDR3 runs to 13 residues. The CDR3 loop reads CASSLTSYNEQFF. DNA for the CDR3: TGTGCCAGCAGCCTGACTAGTTACAATGAGCAGTTCTTC. The variable domain in full, with the rest retrieved from reference TRBV7-6 and TRBJ2-1, is GAGVSQSPRYKVTKRGQDVALRCDPISGHVSLYWYRQALGQGPEFLTYFNYEAQQDKSGLPNDRFSAERPEGSISTLTIQRTEQRDSAMYRCASSLTSYNEQFFGPGTRLTVL.

V gene TRBV15 combines with J gene TRBJ2-1; 11 bases are a match to TRBD2. Per the germline V gene, CDR1 is LNHNV and CDR2 is YYDKDF (reference sequence). J gave up 0 bases and V 3 bases, and 10 bases lay outside the gene matches. The CDR3 contains 19 residues. The CDR3 protein is CATSSPLGTSGSSYNEQFF. CDR3 bases: TGTGCCACCAGCAGCCCTCTAGGGACTAGCGGAAGCTCCTACAATGAGCAGTTCTTC.

DNA of the CDR3: TGTGCCAGCTCACCGGGTGTCGGGATCCAAGAGACCCAGTACTTC. Protein sequence: CASSPGVGIQETQYF. The chain has TRBV18 and TRBJ2-5; TRBD2 is a possible D gene (5 bases). Germline V CDR1 and CDR2: KGHSH, LQKENI. V dropped 3 bases and J dropped 1 base, with 12 bases sitting between them. This CDR3 contains 15 residues. The complete variable domain, with remaining parts taken from reference TRBV18 and TRBJ2-5, reads NAGVMQNPRHLVRRRGQEARLRCSPMKGHSHVYWYRQLPEEGLKFMVYLQKENIIDESGMPKERFSAEFPKEGPSILRIQQVVRGDSAAYFCASSPGVGIQETQYFGPGTRLLVL.

This chain links TRBV5-1 with TRBJ2-7; possible D gene TRBD1, 5 bases. The CDR3 contains 13 residues. The germline V and J ends were trimmed by 1 base and 6 bases, with 11 bases remaining between them. The germline V gene encodes CDR1 SGHRS and CDR2 YFSETQ. This CDR3 reads CASSLWQGFEQYF. The CDR3 coding sequence is TGCGCCAGCAGCTTGTGGCAGGGTTTCGAGCAGTACTTC.

The V and J genes are TRBV28 and TRBJ2-1, with 11 bases aligning to TRBD2. The V and J ends lost 3 bases and 5 bases, in that order; junction bases with no gene match: 9. CDR1 MDHEN and CDR2 SYDVKM come from the germline V gene. The CDR3 spans 17 residues. The CDR3 protein is CASSLLLGTSGDNEQFF. Here the CDR3 DNA reads TGTGCCAGCAGTTTGCTCTTAGGGACTAGCGGAGACAATGAGCAGTTCTTC. Using reference TRBV28 and TRBJ2-1 for the parts outside the CDR3, the full variable domain is DVKVTQSSRYLVKRTGEKVFLECVQDMDHENMFWYRQDPGLGLRLIYFSYDVKMKEKGDIPEGYSVSREKKERFSLILESASTNQTSMYLCASSLLLGTSGDNEQFFGPGTRLTVL.

This chain connects TRBV2 to TRBJ2-7, with D maybe TRBD1 (5 bases). V lost 3 bases, J lost 3 bases, and 12 bases lay in between. Germline V gives CDR1 SNHLY, CDR2 FYNNEI. The CDR3 totals 14 residues. The CDR3 loop is CASSENGHHYEQYF. CDR3 nucleotides: TGTGCCAGCAGTGAGAATGGACACCACTACGAGCAGTACTTC.

Note on this clone: Being one base from a much bigger clone, this may be a read error. The chain recombines TRBV5-6 with TRBJ1-2; D gene uncertain. The germline CDR1 and CDR2 sequences are SGHDT and YYEEEE. The V end lost 0 bases, the J end lost 4 bases, and 7 bases lay between the germline ends. The CDR3 has 13 residues. CDR3 residues: CASSLGRTYGYTF. CDR3 nucleotides: TGTGCCAGCAGCTTGGGACGGACCTATGGCTACACCTTC.

This chain links TRBV7-3 with TRBJ2-1; D call uncertain. The CDR3 contains 16 residues. Trimming pared 3 bases from V and 2 bases from J, leaving 14 bases between. The germline V gene has CDR1 SGHTA and CDR2 FQGTGA. CDR3 nucleotides: TGTGCCAGCAGCTTTGTTGCCGGGTCTACCTACAATGAGCAGTTCTTC. Protein: CASSFVAGSTYNEQFF.

This chain joins TRBV30 and TRBJ1-4; unclear D gene. Deletions cut 1 base from V and 2 bases from J, with 11 bases between. Germline CDR1 and CDR2: GTSNPN and SVGIG (reference sequence). The CDR3 is 15 amino acids. CDR3 in amino acids: CAWSGLGLTNEKLFF. The DNA for the CDR3 is TGTGCCTGGAGTGGGCTAGGACTGACTAATGAAAAACTGTTTTTT. The complete variable domain, with remaining parts taken from reference TRBV30 and TRBJ1-4, reads SQTIHQWPATLVQPVGSPLSLECTVEGTSNPNLYWYRQAAGRGLQLLFYSVGIGQISSEVPQNLSASRPQDRQFILSSKKLLLSDSGFYLCAWSGLGLTNEKLFFGSGTQLSVL.

This chain uses TRBV28 with TRBJ2-7; weak D call: TRBD1 (5 bases). The V end lost 3 bases, the J end lost 3 bases, and 9 bases lay between the germline ends. Germline V gene sequence: CDR1 MDHEN, CDR2 SYDVKM. The CDR3 sequence is 13 residues long. Here the CDR3 reads CASSFPGHYEQYF. The CDR3 DNA reads as TGTGCCAGCAGTTTCCCAGGACACTACGAGCAGTACTTC.

J is TRBJ2-1 and V is TRBV30, with 13 bases that match TRBD2. The CDR3 runs to 15 residues. V dropped 0 bases and J dropped 8; count of bases not matched to a gene: 4. In germline, CDR1 is GTSNPN, CDR2 SVGIG (reference sequence). The CDR3 DNA is TGTGCCTGGAGTGTAGGACTAGCGGGAGTTGATGAGCAGTTCTTC. Amino acids: CAWSVGLAGVDEQFF.

The CDR3 is CASSYLPVQGDEKLFF. The DNA of the CDR3 is TGCGCCAGCAGCTACCTTCCGGTACAGGGTGATGAAAAACTGTTTTTT. The chain employs TRBV5-1 and TRBJ1-4, with D possibly being TRBD1 (6 bases). This CDR3 is 16 amino acids long. CDR1 and CDR2 from the germline V gene are SGHRS and YFSETQ. The V end was cut by 3 bases, the J end by 6 bases, with 18 bases between.

The chain is built from TRBV5-5 and TRBJ2-5; no reliable D call. V shed 1 base and J shed 5 bases, with 12 bases lying between them. Germline V lookup: CDR1 SGHKS, CDR2 YYEKEE (reference sequence). This CDR3 comprises 14 residues. For the CDR3, the DNA is TGTGCCAGCAGCTTGTTGATGGGTGAGGAGACCCAGTACTTC. Its translation: CASSLLMGEETQYF.

The chain recombines TRBV4-2 with TRBJ2-2; 7 bases are a match to TRBD1. The germline V gene encodes CDR1 LGHNA and CDR2 YNFKEQ. Trimming cost V 6 bases and J 0 bases; bases outside gene matches: 4. This CDR3 comprises 15 residues. The CDR3 DNA follows: TGTGCCAGCAGGACGACAGGGTCGAACACCGGGGAGCTGTTTTTT. Translated: CASRTTGSNTGELFF.

V is TRBV2 and J is TRBJ2-5; the D is unclear. The J call may be wrong; the DNA end is better matched by TRBJ2-7. CDR3 length: 11 residues. CDR1 and CDR2 (germline): SNHLY, FYNNEI. Here the CDR3 reads CASSEAYEQYF. CDR3 in DNA: TGTGCCAGCAGTGAAGCATACGAGCAGTACTTC.

The chain uses TRBV7-9 and TRBJ2-7; unclear D gene. Trimming left V 1 base short and J 10 bases short, with 14 bases between. The CDR3 is 13 residues long. The germline CDR1 and CDR2 sequences are SEHNR and FQNEAQ (reference sequence). The CDR3 DNA is TGTGCCAGCAGCTTAGTGTCGGGTGGTGGACAGTACTTC. This gives the protein CASSLVSGGGQYF.

The V call is TRBV28, the J call TRBJ2-1; D call uncertain. This CDR3 region has 15 residues. V was trimmed by 8 bases and J by 2 bases, leaving 16 bases between them. Germline V CDR1 and CDR2: MDHEN, SYDVKM. The CDR3 coding sequence is TGTGCCAGCGGGCTAACGCGAGGACCCTACAATGAGCAGTTCTTC. Its protein is CASGLTRGPYNEQFF.

This clone has only one observation. This sequence joins TRBV25-1 and TRBJ1-1; D is possibly TRBD1 (6 bases). The CDR3 sequence is 15 residues long. V was cut by 4 bases and J by 1 base, with 13 bases left in between. CDR1 MGHDK and CDR2 SYGVNS come from the germline V gene. The DNA of the CDR3 is TGTGCCAGCAGTGGGGGGCTAGATTGGAACACTGAAGCTTTCTTT. Protein: CASSGGLDWNTEAFF. Combining the CDR3 with reference TRBV25-1 and TRBJ1-1 gives the whole variable domain EADIYQTPRYLVIGTGKKITLECSQTMGHDKMYWYQQDPGMELHLIHYSYGVNSTEKGDLSSESTVSRIRTEHFPLTLESARPSHTSQYLCASSGGLDWNTEAFFGQGTRLTVV.

The chain couples TRBV28 to TRBJ2-7, with TRBD2 matching over 7 bases. The germline gives CDR1 MDHEN, CDR2 SYDVKM. The CDR3 runs 18 residues. Unmatched junction bases numbered 19, after V lost 6 bases and J lost 2 bases. CDR3 sequence reads: CASSLSGPYGGGAYEQYF. Here the CDR3 DNA reads TGTGCCAGCAGCTTGTCAGGCCCCTACGGCGGGGGAGCCTACGAGCAGTACTTC.

The rearrangement links TRBV6-5 to TRBJ2-7; tentatively, D is TRBD1 (5 bases). CDR1 and CDR2 from the germline V gene are MNHEY and SVGAGI. Trimming removed 6 bases at V and 5 bases at J, with 14 bases between. This CDR3 is 13 amino acids long. CDR3 DNA: TGTGCCAGCAGCCCCAGGGTCCAGAACGAGCAGTACTTC. Translating gives CASSPRVQNEQYF.

The chain carries TRBV5-1 and TRBJ2-3; 9 nucleotides align to TRBD1. Trimming cost V 5 bases and J 2 bases; bases outside gene matches: 9. This CDR3 has 16 residues. Germline CDR1 and CDR2: SGHRS and YFSETQ. Written as DNA, the CDR3 is TGCGCCAGCAGTCTGGACAGGGGAGTGCTCACAGATACGCAGTATTTT. Encoded protein: CASSLDRGVLTDTQYF. Based on the CDR3 plus reference TRBV5-1 and TRBJ2-3, the full variable domain is KAGVTQTPRYLIKTRGQQVTLSCSPISGHRSVSWYQQTPGQGLQFLFEYFSETQRNKGNFPGRFSGRQFSNSRSEMNVSTLELGDSALYLCASSLDRGVLTDTQYFGPGTRLTVL.

Only one count was recorded for this clone. A far larger clone is a single base away, which makes a read error likely. The chain carries TRBV28 and TRBJ1-1; D unresolved. The CDR3 has 11 residues. Trimming left V 5 bases short and J 1 base short, with 2 bases between. Germline CDR1 and CDR2: MDHEN and SYDVKM. The CDR3 region has the DNA TGTGCCAGCAGTGAGAACACTGAAGCTTTCTTT. Amino acids: CASSENTEAFF. The full variable domain, its missing parts supplied by reference TRBV28 and TRBJ1-1, is DVKVTQSSRYLVKRTGEKVFLECVQDMDHENMFWYRQDPGLGLRLIYFSYDVKMKEKGDIPEGYSVSREKKERFSLILESASTNQTSMYLCASSENTEAFFGQGTRLTVV.

This rearrangement joins TRBV20-1 to TRBJ1-3, with no clear D. V was cut by 6 bases and J by 2 bases, with 5 bases left in between. The CDR3 covers 11 residues. Germline V gene sequence: CDR1 DFQATT, CDR2 SNEGSKA (reference sequence). The CDR3, as DNA: TGCAGTGCGCTGACTGGAAACACCATATATTTT. The encoded protein is CSALTGNTIYF.

The V gene is TRBV27, the J gene TRBJ2-7, with 8 bases that match TRBD2. The CDR3 is made up of 19 amino acids. Germline CDR1 and CDR2: MNHEY and SMNVEV (reference sequence). Losses at the gene ends were 3 bases for V and 1 base for J; bases not matched to a gene: 17. CDR3 protein: CASSFLWRLAGSRSYEQYF. The DNA for the CDR3 is TGTGCCAGCAGTTTCTTATGGAGATTAGCGGGAAGCAGGTCCTACGAGCAGTACTTC.

The chain links TRBV19 to TRBJ2-3, with D uncertain. The CDR3 runs to 15 residues. Germline V lookup: CDR1 LNHDA, CDR2 SQIVND (reference sequence). The V and J ends lost 3 bases and 0 bases respectively, with 10 bases between them. The CDR3 DNA reads as TGTGCCAGTAGTATTAGCAGTCCTAGCACAGATACGCAGTATTTT. It specifies CASSISSPSTDTQYF.

In its sample, this clone was seen a few times. The chain employs TRBV7-3 and TRBJ2-7; TRBD2 matches at 7 bases. V lost 1 base and J lost 4; bases outside the gene matches: 7. The CDR3 sequence is 15 residues long. The V gene's germline CDR1 is SGHTA and CDR2 FQGTGA. CDR3 DNA: TGTGCCAGCAGCTTAAGCGGCGGGAGTAATTACGAGCAGTACTTC. Protein: CASSLSGGSNYEQYF.

The chain combines TRBV15 with TRBJ1-5; no clear D. Germline CDR1 and CDR2: LNHNV and YYDKDF (reference sequence). CDR3 length: 20 amino acids. Trimming cost V 0 bases and J 2 bases, with 23 bases left between them. The CDR3 is CATSRDRGGGVTSGNQPQHF. The CDR3 DNA is TGTGCCACCAGCAGAGACCGGGGAGGTGGGGTTACTAGTGGCAATCAGCCCCAGCATTTT.

This chain links TRBV2 with TRBJ2-3, with 7 nucleotides matching TRBD2. This CDR3 has 14 amino acids. From germline, CDR1 is SNHLY and CDR2 FYNNEI. V was pared by 6 bases and J by 2 bases, with 5 bases of the junction left unmatched. CDR3 region: CASSAGVITDTQYF. The CDR3 bases are TGTGCCAGCAGCGCGGGAGTGATCACAGATACGCAGTATTTT.

The chain is built from TRBV15 and TRBJ2-7; TRBD1 agrees at 8 bases. V gave up 4 bases and J gave up 3 bases; unmatched junction bases: 5. CDR3 size: 14 residues. Germline CDR1 and CDR2: LNHNV and YYDKDF (reference sequence). CDR3 coding DNA: TGTGCCACCAGCACTTCGGACAGGGACTACGAGCAGTACTTC. The encoded protein is CATSTSDRDYEQYF.

CDR3 DNA: TGCGCCAGCAGCTTGATTGCACAGGCCAACAATGAGCAGTTCTTC. This gives the protein CASSLIAQANNEQFF. The chain has TRBV5-1 and TRBJ2-1; D perhaps matches TRBD1 (5 bases). The V end was cut by 1 base, the J end by 5 bases, with 13 bases between. Germline values: CDR1 SGHRS, CDR2 YFSETQ. The CDR3 spans 15 residues.

The chain carries TRBV5-4 and TRBJ2-3; D possibly corresponds to TRBD2 (5 bases). CDR1 and CDR2 from the germline V gene are SGHNT and YYREEE (reference sequence). V lost 1 base and J 5 bases, leaving 11 bases between the germline ends. There are 14 residues in the CDR3. The CDR3 nucleotides are TGTGCCAGCAGCTTGATAGGACTGCAAGATACGCAGTATTTT. This gives the protein CASSLIGLQDTQYF.

J is TRBJ2-5 and V is TRBV12-5, with a weak D call TRBD1 (6 bases). The CDR3 has 17 amino acids. Germline V gene lookup returns CDR1 LGHNT and CDR2 FRNRAP. The V gene lost 0 bases and the J gene lost 4 bases, with 18 bases spanning the gap. Here the CDR3 reads CASGLVLRTELIETQYF. CDR3 DNA sequence: TGTGCTAGTGGTTTGGTCCTTAGGACAGAACTGATAGAGACCCAGTACTTC.